The next 5 T cell receptor beta chains were all read from a single sample in a study of blood T cell repertoires in COVID-19. Produced via immunoSEQ multiplex PCR; TCRdb's table is partial and in-frame only. This sample has about 89,000 clones; roughly 80% occur once, and the top ten carry 40% to 60%. Sequenced material: peripheral blood. These TCRs come from a human donor in a cohort sampled during active COVID-19.

The rearrangement uses TRBV7-9 and TRBJ2-7, with TRBD2 matching 8 bases. Per germline, CDR1 SEHNR and CDR2 FQNEAQ (reference sequence). CDR3 length equals 18 residues. J gave up 0 bases and V 5 bases, and 15 bases lay outside the gene matches. CDR3 region: CASSPFGAGREASYEQYF. The CDR3 DNA reads TGTGCCAGCAGCCCCTTCGGGGCCGGGCGGGAGGCCTCCTACGAGCAGTACTTC. Full variable domain (rest looked up from reference TRBV7-9 and TRBJ2-7): DTGVSQNPRHKITKRGQNVTFRCDPISEHNRLYWYRQTLGQGPEFLTYFQNEAQLEKSRLLSDRFSAERPKGSFSTLEIQRTEQGDSAMYLCASSPFGAGREASYEQYFGPGTRLTVT.

The genes are TRBV29-1 and TRBJ2-1; 10 nucleotides align to TRBD2. V dropped 4 bases and J dropped 5; count of bases not matched to a gene: 5. The germline gives CDR1 SQVTM, CDR2 ANQGSEA. There are 14 residues in the CDR3. CDR3: CSVARGLANNEQFF. The CDR3 bases are TGCAGCGTTGCCAGGGGACTAGCGAACAATGAGCAGTTCTTC.

The chain carries TRBV7-3 and TRBJ2-3, with 7 positions matching TRBD2. The CDR3 contains 15 residues. With 2 bases clipped from V and 4 bases from J, the junction kept 6 bases outside the gene matches. Germline V gene sequence: CDR1 SGHTA, CDR2 FQGTGA. The DNA for the CDR3 is TGTGCCAGCAGCTTAGCGGGAGTTAGGGCAGATACGCAGTATTTT. Its protein is CASSLAGVRADTQYF.

The rearrangement uses TRBV6-6 and TRBJ2-2; D is unclear. Deletions cut 6 bases from V and 0 bases from J, with 14 bases between. The CDR3 spans 16 residues. CDR1 and CDR2 from the germline V gene are MNHNY and SVGAGI (reference sequence). In nucleotides, the CDR3 is TGTGCCAGCAGCCCTTTAGCCCCGACGAACACCGGGGAGCTGTTTTTT. Protein product: CASSPLAPTNTGELFF.

The chain joins TRBV27 to TRBJ2-7, with D possibly TRBD2 on 5 matching bases. This CDR3 has 15 amino acids. In germline, CDR1 is MNHEY, CDR2 SMNVEV (reference sequence). V lost 5 bases to trimming and J lost 6 bases, with 20 bases between them. The CDR3 coding sequence is TGTGCCAGCAGTACCCTTTCGGGGAAGGTTTTCGAGCAGTACTTC. Translation: CASSTLSGKVFEQYF.